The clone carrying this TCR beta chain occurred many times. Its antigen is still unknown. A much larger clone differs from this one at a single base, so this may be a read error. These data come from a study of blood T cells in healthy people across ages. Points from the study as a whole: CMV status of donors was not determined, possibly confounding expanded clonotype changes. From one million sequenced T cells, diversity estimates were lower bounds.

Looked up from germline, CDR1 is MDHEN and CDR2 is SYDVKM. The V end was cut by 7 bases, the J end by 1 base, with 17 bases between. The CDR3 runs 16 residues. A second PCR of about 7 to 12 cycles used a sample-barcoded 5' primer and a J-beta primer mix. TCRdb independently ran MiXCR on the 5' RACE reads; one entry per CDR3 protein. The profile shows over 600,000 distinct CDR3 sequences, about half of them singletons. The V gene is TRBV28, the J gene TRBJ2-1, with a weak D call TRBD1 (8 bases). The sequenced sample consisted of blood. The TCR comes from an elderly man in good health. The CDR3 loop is CASNLQGGISYNEQFF. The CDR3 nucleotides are TGTGCCAGCAACTTACAGGGGGGGATTTCCTACAATGAGCAGTTCTTC. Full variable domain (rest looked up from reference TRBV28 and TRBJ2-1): DVKVTQSSRYLVKRTGEKVFLECVQDMDHENMFWYRQDPGLGLRLIYFSYDVKMKEKGDIPEGYSVSREKKERFSLILESASTNQTSMYLCASNLQGGISYNEQFFGPGTRLTVL.